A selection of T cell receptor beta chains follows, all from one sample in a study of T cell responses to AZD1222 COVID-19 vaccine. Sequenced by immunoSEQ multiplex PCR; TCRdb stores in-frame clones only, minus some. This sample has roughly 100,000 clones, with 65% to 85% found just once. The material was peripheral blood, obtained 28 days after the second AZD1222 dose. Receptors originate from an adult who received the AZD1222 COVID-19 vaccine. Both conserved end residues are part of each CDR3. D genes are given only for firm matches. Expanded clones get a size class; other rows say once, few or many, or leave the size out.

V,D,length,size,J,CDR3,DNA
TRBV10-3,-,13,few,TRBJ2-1,CAIRRRPYNEQFF,TGTGCCATCAGGCGGAGACCGTACAATGAGCAGTTCTTC
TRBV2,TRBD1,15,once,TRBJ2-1,CAGSQRTGPNNEQFF,TGTGCCGGCAGTCAACGGACAGGGCCGAACAATGAGCAGTTCTTC
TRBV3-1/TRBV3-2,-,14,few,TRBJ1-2,CASSQGEGNYGYTF,TGTGCCAGCAGCCAAGGGGAGGGGAACTATGGCTACACCTTC
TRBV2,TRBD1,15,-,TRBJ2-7,CASSDGTGGSYEQYF,TGTGCCAGCAGTGACGGGACAGGGGGCTCCTACGAGCAGTACTTC
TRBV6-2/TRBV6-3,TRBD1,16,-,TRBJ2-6,CASSPGTGSGANVLTF,TGTGCCAGCAGTCCCGGGACAGGGTCTGGGGCCAACGTCCTGACTTTC
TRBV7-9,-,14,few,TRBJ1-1,CASSLQGGETEAFF,TGTGCCAGCAGCCTACAGGGAGGTGAAACTGAAGCTTTCTTT
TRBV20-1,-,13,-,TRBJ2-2,CSASVGAVGELFF,TGCAGTGCTAGTGTGGGGGCGGTCGGGGAGCTGTTTTTT
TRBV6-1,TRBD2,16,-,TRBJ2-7,CASSEASSGASYEQYF,TGTGCCAGCAGTGAGGCGTCTAGCGGGGCCTCCTACGAGCAGTACTTC
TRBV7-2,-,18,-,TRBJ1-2,CASSSQGASALEDYGYTF,TGTGCCAGCAGCTCCCAAGGGGCGAGTGCGCTAGAAGACTATGGCTACACCTTC
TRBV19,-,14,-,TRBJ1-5,CASSIGLSNLGQHF,TGTGCCAGTAGTATCGGGCTAAGCAATTTGGGCCAGCATTTT
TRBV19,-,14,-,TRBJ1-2,CASSTRAGGYGYTF,TGTGCCAGTAGTACTAGAGCTGGGGGCTATGGCTACACCTTC
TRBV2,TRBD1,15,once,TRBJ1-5,CASRPDRGGNQPQHF,TGTGCCAGCAGACCTGACAGGGGGGGCAATCAGCCCCAGCATTTT
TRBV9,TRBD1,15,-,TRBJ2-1,CASSVAGTGGGEQFF,TGTGCCAGCAGCGTAGCAGGGACAGGGGGCGGTGAGCAGTTCTTC
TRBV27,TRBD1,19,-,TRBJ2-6,CASSQGQVMYGSGANVLTF,TGTGCCAGCAGCCAAGGACAGGTGATGTATGGTTCTGGGGCCAACGTCCTGACTTTC
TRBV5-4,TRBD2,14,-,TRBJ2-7,CASSPGGGSYEQYF,TGTGCCAGCTCTCCTGGGGGGGGGTCCTACGAGCAGTACTTC
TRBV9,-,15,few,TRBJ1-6,CASSVDWRGDSPLHF,TGTGCCAGCAGCGTAGATTGGAGAGGGGACTCACCCCTCCACTTT
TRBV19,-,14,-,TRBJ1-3,CASSTVGVGNTIYF,TGTGCCAGTAGTACGGTGGGGGTTGGAAACACCATATATTTT
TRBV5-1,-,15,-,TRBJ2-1,CASSLSTTRGNEQFF,TGCGCCAGCAGCTTGTCAACCACGAGGGGGAATGAGCAGTTCTTC
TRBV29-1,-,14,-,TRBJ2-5,CSVEGSEGQETQYF,TGCAGCGTTGAAGGCTCGGAGGGCCAAGAGACCCAGTACTTC
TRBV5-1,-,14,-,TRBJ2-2,CASSFGTNTGELFF,TGCGCCAGCAGCTTTGGGACGAACACCGGGGAGCTGTTTTTT
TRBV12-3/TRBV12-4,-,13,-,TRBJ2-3,CASSPYPRDTQYF,TGTGCCAGCAGTCCCTACCCCCGGGATACGCAGTATTTT
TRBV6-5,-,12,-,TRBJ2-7,CATSSTGYEQYF,TGTGCCACCTCTTCGACAGGCTACGAGCAGTACTTC
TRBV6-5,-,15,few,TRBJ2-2,CASRVSGTAGGELFF,TGTGCCAGCAGGGTATCCGGGACAGCGGGCGGGGAGCTGTTTTTT
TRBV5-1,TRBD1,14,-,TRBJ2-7,CASSLRDRGYEQYF,TGCGCCAGCAGCTTACGGGACAGGGGCTACGAGCAGTACTTC
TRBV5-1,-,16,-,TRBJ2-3,CASSSEASGPTDTQYF,TGCGCCAGCAGCTCGGAGGCAAGCGGACCCACAGATACGCAGTATTTT
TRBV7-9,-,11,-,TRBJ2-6,CASSGGPPLTF,TGTGCCAGCAGCGGGGGGCCGCCCCTGACTTTC
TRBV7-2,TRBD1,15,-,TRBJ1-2,CASMPTPRGGYGYTF,TGTGCCAGCATGCCTACCCCCAGGGGGGGATATGGCTACACCTTC
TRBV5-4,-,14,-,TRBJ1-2,CASSWDAVPRGYTF,TGTGCCAGCAGCTGGGATGCGGTACCAAGGGGCTACACCTTC
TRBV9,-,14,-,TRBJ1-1,CASSVRGEGTEAFF,TGTGCCAGCAGCGTACGGGGGGAGGGCACTGAAGCTTTCTTT
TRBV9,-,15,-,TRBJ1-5,CASSGGLNNNQPQHF,TGTGCCAGCAGCGGGGGTTTGAATAACAATCAGCCCCAGCATTTT
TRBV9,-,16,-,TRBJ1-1,CASSPPDLFLNTEAFF,TGTGCCAGCAGCCCCCCGGACCTGTTCTTGAACACTGAAGCTTTCTTT
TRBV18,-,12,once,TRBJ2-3,CASSPRGDTQYF,TGTGCCAGCTCACCAAGGGGAGATACGCAGTATTTT
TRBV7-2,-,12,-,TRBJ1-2,CASSRDNYGYTF,TGTGCCAGCAGCCGCGACAACTATGGCTACACCTTC
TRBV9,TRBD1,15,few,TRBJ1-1,CASSVEQGIRTEAFF,TGTGCCAGCAGCGTAGAACAGGGGATACGGACTGAAGCTTTCTTT
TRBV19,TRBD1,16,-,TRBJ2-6,CASSTPGQGFANVLTF,TGTGCCAGTAGTACACCGGGACAGGGGTTTGCCAACGTCCTGACTTTC
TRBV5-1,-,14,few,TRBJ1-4,CASSLAWGNEKLFF,TGCGCCAGCAGCTTGGCCTGGGGGAATGAAAAACTGTTTTTT
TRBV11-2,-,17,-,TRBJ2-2,CASSLDLRQYATGELFF,TGTGCCAGCAGCTTAGATTTGAGGCAGTATGCTACCGGGGAGCTGTTTTTT
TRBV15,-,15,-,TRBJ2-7,CATSRDRTLVAEQYF,TGTGCCACCAGCAGAGATAGGACTTTAGTCGCGGAGCAGTACTTC
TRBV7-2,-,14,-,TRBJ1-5,CASSPDYSNQPQHF,TGTGCCAGCAGCCCTGATTATAGCAATCAGCCCCAGCATTTT
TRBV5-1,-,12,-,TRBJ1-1,CASSPSSAEAFF,TGCGCCAGCAGCCCGTCGTCTGCTGAAGCTTTCTTT
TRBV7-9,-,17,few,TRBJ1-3,CASTPNRDTSSGNTIYF,TGTGCCAGCACCCCCAACCGGGACACAAGCTCTGGAAACACCATATATTTT
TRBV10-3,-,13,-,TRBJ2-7,CAIRKTEGYEQYF,TGTGCCATCAGAAAAACAGAGGGCTACGAGCAGTACTTC
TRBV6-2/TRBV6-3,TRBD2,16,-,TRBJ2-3,CASSYASSGSTDTQYF,TGTGCCAGCAGTTACGCGTCTAGCGGATCCACAGATACGCAGTATTTT
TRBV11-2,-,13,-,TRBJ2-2,CASSLESSGELFF,TGTGCCAGCAGCCTTGAGTCATCCGGGGAGCTGTTTTTT
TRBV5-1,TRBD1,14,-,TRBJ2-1,CASSLGTGDNEQFF,TGCGCCAGCAGCTTGGGGACAGGGGACAATGAGCAGTTCTTC